This T cell receptor (beta chain) was captured by sequencing in a study of cytomegalovirus exposure and HLA in healthy donors. In the study overall: The early release's HLA-typed donors yielded approximately 85 million unique TCRs. Study results and caveats: A later analysis reportedly found fewer N-insertions in an Asian-associated ancestry cluster than the roughly 700-donor mean. The study recorded 150 to 200 TCR beta chains that were cytomegalovirus-associated. In terms of immune exposure information, only CMV serostatus was available.

The PCR made use of 60 Vbeta and 13 Jbeta primers. The data were produced by immunoSEQ multiplex PCR, yet TCRdb's version contains in-frame clones alone and is incomplete. The sample yields 200,000 to 250,000 clones, 70% to 80% seen once. The CDR3 is 15 amino acids. V lost 4 bases and J lost 2, with 15 bases in between. Germline V gene lookup returns CDR1 MDHEN and CDR2 SYDVKM. As to this clone: Its antigen is not known.

The chain has TRBV28 and TRBJ2-7, with a tentative D call TRBD2 (5 bases). Sequenced sample: PBMCs. The source is a man aged 40-49 years in good health and CMV-seronegative. The CDR3 DNA sequence: TGTGCCAGCAGTTCCGGGAAAATCAAGCCCTACGAGCAGTACTTC. It encodes CASSSGKIKPYEQYF.